Below, 6 T cell receptor beta chains from the same sample are listed, as sequenced in a study of blood T cell repertoires in COVID-19. TCRdb's copy holds only in-frame clones and misses some; the assay was immunoSEQ multiplex PCR. The sample includes about 230,000 clones, more than 65% of them seen just once. Sequenced: peripheral blood. All receptors derive from a man in his forties who had recovered from COVID-19.

The J gene is TRBJ2-7, the V gene TRBV4-1; TRBD1 is a possible D gene (5 bases). The CDR3 runs 14 residues. Trimming took off 1 base at V and 9 bases at J, with 16 bases between the two ends. The germline V gene encodes CDR1 MGHRA and CDR2 YSYEKL. CDR3 bases: TGCGCCAGCAGCCAAGTATCGCAGGGCCCGGGGCAGTACTTC. Its translation: CASSQVSQGPGQYF.

This chain connects TRBV6-6 to TRBJ2-6, with 8 bases aligning to TRBD1. The J segment lost 1 base and the V segment lost 6 bases, leaving 14 bases of the junction unmatched. The CDR3 loop spans 19 amino acids. Germline-derived CDR1 and CDR2 are MNHNY and SVGAGI (reference sequence). The DNA of the CDR3 is TGTGCCAGCAGCCGACCCCAGGGGGCGAGAGAATCTGGGGCCAACGTCCTGACTTTC. This codes for CASSRPQGARESGANVLTF.

The V gene is TRBV12-3 or TRBV12-4, the J gene TRBJ2-3; TRBD2 aligns across 7 bases. This CDR3 is 13 amino acids long. Trimming at V came to 7 bases and at J to 1 base, leaving 2 bases not matched to a gene. The CDR3 is CASTREGTDTQYF. CDR3 nucleotides: TGTGCCAGCACCCGGGAGGGCACAGATACGCAGTATTTT.

V usage is TRBV9 and J usage is TRBJ1-3, with D hard to call. The CDR3 is made up of 12 amino acids. The germline V gene encodes CDR1 SGDLS and CDR2 YYNGEE. V lost 2 bases, J lost 6 bases, and 6 bases lay in between. The CDR3 reads CASSVGENTIYF. Here the CDR3 DNA reads TGTGCCAGCAGCGTGGGAGAAAACACCATATATTTT.

The rearrangement uses TRBV2 and TRBJ2-5, with D maybe TRBD2 (6 bases). CDR1 and CDR2 (germline): SNHLY, FYNNEI. V lost 6 bases and J 5 bases, leaving 13 bases between the germline ends. The CDR3 spans 13 residues. Here the CDR3 reads CASSGDFQETQYF. DNA for the CDR3: TGTGCCAGCAGCGGGGACTTCCAGGAGACCCAGTACTTC.

The chain joins TRBV12-3 or TRBV12-4 to TRBJ1-1; the D is unclear. Trimming cost V 2 bases and J 4 bases, with 5 bases left between them. The CDR3 covers 12 residues. The CDR3 protein is CASSLKPTEAFF. The CDR3 bases are TGTGCCAGCAGTTTAAAGCCCACTGAAGCTTTCTTT.